What follows is one TCR beta chain and its context. Its antigen is still unknown. This CDR3 is 12 amino acids long. V was trimmed by 6 bases and J by 5 bases, leaving 8 bases between them. The V gene's germline CDR1 is SNHLY and CDR2 FYNNEI. These data are taken from a study of T cells in Graves' hyperthyroidism and ophthalmopathy. Study-level information: Peripheral blood was taken when the disease was first diagnosed, before any treatment began.

Study results and caveats: Blood samples included most of the expanded thyroid clonotypes exceeding 0.001. A model of 13 V-J pairs discriminated ophthalmopathy from stable hyperthyroidism.

Diagnosing involved the use of clinical symptoms, serum thyroxine and TRAb, thyroid ultrasound and orbital computed tomography. The source material, RNA transcripts, was used to amplify TCR beta CDR3 regions. TCR CDR3 underwent first-round RT-PCR with the HTBI primer set. TCRdb analysed the multiplex PCR reads with MiXCR anew, one entry per CDR3 protein. The sample comprises 500,000 to 650,000 distinct CDR3 sequences, approximately 15% of which are singletons, and around 13% rests with the top ten. Sequenced material: blood. The origin of this receptor is a middle-aged woman with Graves' hyperthyroidism. The V and J genes are TRBV2 and TRBJ1-3; unclear D gene. The CDR3 DNA reads TGTGCCAGCAGGGAGAGTAGAAACACCATATATTTT. It yields the protein CASRESRNTIYF.